Listed here are 27 T cell receptor beta chains from one sample, sequenced in a study of cytomegalovirus exposure and HLA in healthy donors. The PCR made use of 60 Vbeta and 13 Jbeta primers. Sequencing used immunoSEQ multiplex PCR; TCRdb keeps in-frame clones, though not all of them. The sample records 70,000 to 95,000 clones, 80% being singletons. The sample consisted of PBMCs. The receptor source for this set is a man aged 18 to 29 in good health and CMV-seronegative.

A single count supports this clone. This chain connects TRBV4-1 to TRBJ2-3; 7 nucleotides agree with TRBD2. Germline values: CDR1 MGHRA, CDR2 YSYEKL. Trimming removed 0 bases from V and 5 bases from J; junction bases left unmatched: 2. This CDR3 contains 14 residues. The DNA of the CDR3 is TGCGCCAGCAGCCAAGAGGCGGGGGTAGATACGCAGTATTTT. Translated, it gives CASSQEAGVDTQYF.

This clone was seen only once. V and J are TRBV27 and TRBJ2-5; 7 positions match TRBD2. The CDR3 has 13 amino acids. Germline CDR1 is MNHEY and CDR2 is SMNVEV (reference sequence). Trimming took 10 bases from V and 4 from J; bases not matched to a gene: 9. The CDR3 is CATKWEGSETQYF. In DNA, the CDR3 is TGTGCCACCAAGTGGGAGGGATCAGAGACCCAGTACTTC.

This clone was seen more than once but under ten times. The J gene is TRBJ2-3, the V gene TRBV5-5; 9 bases fit TRBD2. Germline V gives CDR1 SGHKS, CDR2 YYEKEE (reference sequence). V lost 2 bases and J lost 0; bases outside the gene matches: 1. This CDR3 is built from 15 residues. CDR3 sequence: CASSLAGGSTDTQYF. As DNA, the CDR3 is TGTGCCAGCAGCTTAGCGGGGGGCAGCACAGATACGCAGTATTTT. Drawing the rest from reference TRBV5-5 and TRBJ2-3, the complete variable domain is DAGVTQSPTHLIKTRGQQVTLRCSPISGHKSVSWYQQVLGQGPQFIFQYYEKEERGRGNFPDRFSARQFPNYSSELNVNALLLGDSALYLCASSLAGGSTDTQYFGPGTRLTVL.

The chain employs TRBV6-6 and TRBJ2-2; tentative D call: TRBD1 (7 bases). From germline, CDR1 is MNHNY and CDR2 SVGAGI (reference sequence). The CDR3 spans 16 residues. Trimming removed 7 bases at V and 4 bases at J, with 19 bases between. CDR3 amino acids: CASTTQGEAGTGELFF. The CDR3 bases are TGTGCCAGCACAACTCAGGGGGAGGCTGGCACCGGGGAGCTGTTTTTT.

The chain is built from TRBV21-1 and TRBJ1-2. TRBV21-1 is deemed a pseudogene. The CDR3 length is 10 residues. The CDR3 sequence is CASSTGKERF. The CDR3 nucleotides read TGTGCCAGCAGCACCGGGAAGGAACGCTTC.

V is TRBV6-6 and J is TRBJ1-2; possible D gene TRBD1, 6 bases. V lost 6 bases to trimming and J lost 4 bases, with 18 bases between them. The CDR3 runs to 15 residues. Germline CDR1 reads MNHNY; CDR2 reads SVGAGI (reference sequence). The CDR3 sequence: CASRTTRTATYGYTF. DNA for the CDR3: TGTGCCAGCAGAACCACCCGGACAGCTACCTATGGCTACACCTTC.

This clone has just one count. The chain employs TRBV28 and TRBJ2-5, with 10 positions matching TRBD1. The CDR3 loop spans 16 amino acids. V shed 5 bases, J shed 5 bases, and the junction held 11 bases outside the gene matches. Germline CDR1 MDHEN, CDR2 SYDVKM. The CDR3 DNA sequence: TGTGCCAGCAGTCCCGGACAGGGGGAATGGTGGGAGACCCAGTACTTC. Translation: CASSPGQGEWWETQYF.

This sequence joins TRBV6-5 and TRBJ2-1; D is unresolved. This CDR3 is 11 amino acids long. Deletions cut 7 bases from V and 13 bases from J, with 14 bases between. Germline values: CDR1 MNHEY, CDR2 SVGAGI. The CDR3 nucleotides read TGTGCCAGCAACTCCCAATTTACTCAGTTCTTC. This sequence encodes CASNSQFTQFF.

Note on this clone: One base away lies a much larger clone, so this may be a sequencing read error. Other DNA sequences in this sample translate to the same CDR3. This rearrangement joins TRBV4-1 to TRBJ2-5; 8 bases map to TRBD1. The CDR3 totals 16 residues. With V trimmed by 0 bases and J by 5 bases, 8 bases remained unmatched. Germline V gene lookup returns CDR1 MGHRA and CDR2 YSYEKL. Written as DNA, the CDR3 is TGCGCCAGCAGCCAAGATCAGGGGACAGGTAGCGAGACCCAGTACTTC. Encoded protein: CASSQDQGTGSETQYF.

This chain connects TRBV5-8 to TRBJ2-1; 13 bases match TRBD2. The CDR3 has 18 residues. Germline trimming cut 2 bases from V and 3 bases from J; bases unmatched to any gene: 8. CDR1 is SGHTS, CDR2 YDEGEE, per germline. CDR3 DNA sequence: TGTGCCAGCAGCTTACGGACTAGCGGGGGTCATTTCTACAATGAGCAGTTCTTC. Amino acids: CASSLRTSGGHFYNEQFF.

V and J are TRBV27 and TRBJ1-6; perhaps TRBD1 as D (6 bases). Trimming took 2 bases from V and 5 from J, leaving 10 bases between them. CDR3 size: 15 residues. Germline CDR1 and CDR2: MNHEY and SMNVEV (reference sequence). CDR3 residues: CASSLHGQHNSPLHF. Here the CDR3 DNA reads TGTGCCAGCAGTTTACACGGACAGCATAATTCACCCCTCCACTTT.

DNA for the CDR3: TGTGCCAGCAGTCCTCTAGCGGGGGGGCCCAATGAGCAGTTCTTC. Protein sequence: CASSPLAGGPNEQFF. The J gene is TRBJ2-1, the V gene TRBV6-1, with 12 bases matching TRBD2. With V trimmed by 5 bases and J by 6 bases, 5 bases remained unmatched. The V gene's germline CDR1 is MNHNS and CDR2 SASEGT. This CDR3 has 15 amino acids.

The chain uses TRBV4-2 and TRBJ2-7; tentatively, D is TRBD2 (5 bases). The V gene's germline CDR1 is LGHNA and CDR2 YNFKEQ. V lost 0 bases, J lost 2 bases, and 14 bases lay in between. This CDR3 spans 16 amino acids. The CDR3 loop reads CASSQEGTGSTYEQYF. The DNA for the CDR3 is TGTGCCAGCAGCCAAGAAGGTACGGGGTCTACCTACGAGCAGTACTTC.

The gene calls are TRBV4-2 and TRBJ2-3, with TRBD2 matching 12 bases. Trimming at V came to 4 bases and at J to 0 bases, leaving 20 bases not matched to a gene. CDR1 is LGHNA, CDR2 YNFKEQ, per germline. This CDR3 comprises 22 residues. The CDR3 DNA sequence: TGTGCCAGCAGCCTCCCCGGGGCAACGACTAGCGGGGGCGTTGCTAGCACAGATACGCAGTATTTT. Its translation: CASSLPGATTSGGVASTDTQYF.

This chain joins TRBV5-1 and TRBJ1-1; D gene unclear. Trimming left V 0 bases short and J 1 base short, with 10 bases between. Germline loops: CDR1 SGHRS, CDR2 YFSETQ. This CDR3 has 15 amino acids. The CDR3 DNA follows: TGCGCCAGCAGCTTGGATGCCGGTTGGAACACTGAAGCTTTCTTT. Its protein is CASSLDAGWNTEAFF.

The rearrangement links TRBV7-2 to TRBJ1-6, with D possibly matching TRBD1 (5 bases). Germline CDR1 reads SGHTA; CDR2 reads FQGNSA. This CDR3 has 15 residues. Trimming stripped 4 bases from V and 8 bases from J, with 15 bases between. In DNA form, the CDR3 reads TGTGCCAGCAGCTACGTGGGAGGGACCTATTCACCCCTCCACTTT. Its protein product is CASSYVGGTYSPLHF.

The chain employs TRBV5-6 and TRBJ1-1; no clear D gene. The ends were cut back, 3 bases at V and 4 bases at J, with 19 bases in the middle. CDR3 length: 16 residues. Germline values: CDR1 SGHDT, CDR2 YYEEEE. CDR3 residues: CASSYRGITGVTEAFF. The CDR3 bases are TGTGCCAGCAGCTATCGGGGTATCACGGGTGTCACTGAAGCTTTCTTT.

With respect to this clone: The germline gene is not matched at one end of the junction; a read error may be the cause. This same CDR3 is encoded by further DNA sequences in the sample. The rearrangement links TRBV7-9 to TRBJ2-3, with D perhaps matching TRBD1 (5 bases). CDR3 length: 16 residues. CDR1 is SEHNR, CDR2 FQNEAQ, per germline (reference sequence). Here the CDR3 DNA reads TGCGCCAGCAGCTTACTCAGGGCAGGTTCCACAGATACGCAGTATTTT. Protein sequence: CASSLLRAGSTDTQYF. Using reference TRBV7-9 and TRBJ2-3 for the parts outside the CDR3, the full variable domain is DTGVSQNPRHKITKRGQNVTFRCDPISEHNRLYWYRQTLGQGPEFLTYFQNEAQLEKSRLLSDRFSAERPKGSFSTLEIQRTEQGDSAMYLCASSLLRAGSTDTQYFGPGTRLTVL.

V usage is TRBV7-2 and J usage is TRBJ2-7; perhaps TRBD2 as D (6 bases). The CDR3 has 15 residues. Trimming pared 5 bases from V and 0 bases from J, leaving 14 bases between. The V gene's germline CDR1 is SGHTA and CDR2 FQGNSA. The CDR3 reads CASSGPGLSSYEQYF. As DNA, the CDR3 is TGTGCCAGCAGCGGACCGGGACTCAGCTCCTACGAGCAGTACTTC.

This chain connects TRBV9 to TRBJ2-1; D call uncertain. Germline lookup yields CDR1 SGDLS and CDR2 YYNGEE. The length of the CDR3 is 11 residues. The V end lost 1 base, the J end lost 7 bases, and 3 bases lay between the germline ends. The CDR3 bases are TGTGCCAGCAGCGTAACAAATGAGCAGTTCTTC. Translation gives CASSVTNEQFF.

The chain has TRBV10-1 and TRBJ2-1, with a tentative D call TRBD2 (6 bases). The germline V and J ends were trimmed by 2 bases and 0 bases, with 8 bases remaining between them. The CDR3 has 15 residues. Germline lookup yields CDR1 WNHNN and CDR2 SYGVQD (reference sequence). Here the CDR3 DNA reads TGCGCCAGCAGTGAGGGGGACTTCTCCTACAATGAGCAGTTCTTC. It codes for CASSEGDFSYNEQFF.

This sequence joins TRBV6-1 and TRBJ2-7; D is unclear. This CDR3 has 11 residues. V was clipped by 6 bases and J by 3 bases, with 6 bases between them. CDR1 and CDR2 from the germline V gene are MNHNS and SASEGT. The CDR3 nucleotides are TGTGCCAGCAGGTTTAGCTACGAGCAGTACTTC. Translation gives CASRFSYEQYF.

This chain joins TRBV9 and TRBJ2-2; 8 nucleotides agree with TRBD1. Germline V gene data show CDR1 as SGDLS and CDR2 as YYNGEE. The junction had 8 bases not matched to a gene; V was cut back by 0 bases and J by 1 base. The CDR3 is 18 amino acids. The CDR3 coding sequence is TGTGCCAGCAGCGTAGGGTTAGGTGACAGGGGGAACACCGGGGAGCTGTTTTTT. It yields the protein CASSVGLGDRGNTGELFF.

The chain joins TRBV7-9 to TRBJ1-2, with D perhaps TRBD1 (6 bases). This CDR3 contains 15 residues. V was cut by 1 base and J by 1 base, with 10 bases left in between. Germline-derived CDR1 and CDR2 are SEHNR and FQNEAQ (reference sequence). This chain's CDR3 is CASSLDARGNYGYTF. In DNA form, the CDR3 reads TGTGCCAGCAGCTTAGACGCCAGGGGTAACTATGGCTACACCTTC.

This clone has only a few counts. DNA of the CDR3: TGTGCCAGTTGCTTGGGCCACGGAACTGAAGCTTTCTTT. Protein sequence: CASCLGHGTEAFF. The rearrangement uses TRBV19 and TRBJ1-1; no clear D gene. Trimming cost V 8 bases and J 5 bases, with 15 bases left between them. CDR1 and CDR2 (germline): LNHDA, SQIVND (reference sequence). The CDR3 runs 13 residues. Complete variable domain (other parts from reference TRBV19 and TRBJ1-1): DGGITQSPKYLFRKEGQNVTLSCEQNLNHDAMYWYRQDPGQGLRLIYYSQIVNDFQKGDIAEGYSVSREKKESFPLTVTSAQKNPTAFYLCASCLGHGTEAFFGQGTRLTVV.

This clone was counted between two and nine times. The chain joins TRBV7-8 to TRBJ1-6; tentatively, D is TRBD1 (5 bases). V was clipped by 8 bases and J by 10 bases, with 15 bases between them. From germline, CDR1 is SGHVS and CDR2 FQNEAQ. The CDR3 runs 13 residues. This CDR3 is CASGAAGSSPLHF. The DNA of the CDR3 is TGTGCCAGCGGGGCCGCGGGGTCGTCACCCCTCCACTTT.

This chain links TRBV11-2 with TRBJ1-2; unclear D gene. CDR1 SGHAT and CDR2 FQNNGV come from the germline V gene. Trimming stripped 1 base from V and 0 bases from J, with 9 bases between. This CDR3 has 15 amino acids. The CDR3 coding sequence is TGTGCCAGCAGCTTAGTGCTCGAGACTAACTATGGCTACACCTTC. This translates into CASSLVLETNYGYTF. Using reference TRBV11-2 and TRBJ1-2 for the parts outside the CDR3, the full variable domain is EAGVAQSPRYKIIEKRQSVAFWCNPISGHATLYWYQQILGQGPKLLIQFQNNGVVDDSQLPKDRFSAERLKGVDSTLKIQPAKLEDSAVYLCASSLVLETNYGYTFGSGTRLTVV.